The TCR beta chain described here comes from a study of blood T cell repertoires in COVID-19. Study-wide background: The United States, Italy and Spain supplied acute and convalescent COVID-19 samples. The cDNA or gDNA used as material had been derived from T cells, B-cell-depleted T cells, or PBMCs.

Authors' data handling: Reference gene primers were amplified, and this amplification served to estimate nucleated cell counts. Repertoires were generated with immunoSEQ multiplex PCR, while TCRdb's copy carries only in-frame clones and drops some. V, J and clone size are taken as reported in that table, and D and trimming were inferred from the DNA itself. Here the sample spans about 190,000 clones, around 85% being singletons. The specimen sequenced was peripheral blood. The receptor's source is a man in his fifties or sixties who had recovered from COVID-19.

The CDR3 DNA reads TGTGCCATCAGCGTGGGAGACGAGCAGTACTTC. Translation gives CAISVGDEQYF. The chain recombines TRBV10-3 with TRBJ2-7, with D tentatively TRBD2 (5 bases). CDR1 and CDR2 (germline): ENHRY, SYGVKD. The CDR3 loop spans 11 amino acids. Trimming shortened V by 6 bases and J by 5 bases, and 8 bases separated the two germline ends.